This T cell receptor beta chain appears in the sequencing data of a study of T-cell memory formation after mild COVID-19. Study information: Clustering of TCRs was largely donor specific.

TCRdb itself ran the 5' RACE reads through MiXCR, one entry per CDR3 protein. The sample consists of under 300,000 distinct CDR3 sequences, roughly 8.2% of them appearing once. Study-wide results and limits: Among clones peaking at day 37 in the second wave, SARS-CoV-2 specificity remained unconfirmed. Clones that contracted from day 15 to 85 had balanced CD4/CD8; later expanders were CD4+ biased.

The table lists this clonotype with a few counts. Its specificity is unknown. The source is a man younger than 35 who had mild COVID-19 (a few samples of this study predate the infection). Cell type and time point are not known. The sequenced sample was PBMCs or a T cell subset sorted from them (not recorded which).

CDR3 coding DNA: TGCAGTCCCAAGGGACAGGGGGCAAGATATACGCAGTATTTT. This codes for CSPKGQGARYTQYF. The chain uses TRBV20-1 and TRBJ2-3; 12 nucleotides align to TRBD1. Trimming removed 8 bases from V and 7 bases from J; junction bases left unmatched: 10. The CDR3 contains 14 residues. Germline V lookup: CDR1 DFQATT, CDR2 SNEGSKA (reference sequence).